This section outlines one T cell receptor (beta chain) sequence together with its context. As yet, its antigen is unknown. These data come from a study of persistence of HIV-infected CD4 T cells. Study in general: Anti-CD3/anti-CD28 stimulation activated a higher proportion of cells than antigen stimulation, with lower memory fraction. Study-level results: CMV- and Gag-responding cells had lower TCRbeta richness than CD3/CD28-responding cells.

V was clipped by 6 bases and J by 4 bases, with 18 bases between them. The CDR3 extends over 16 amino acids. In germline, CDR1 is KGHSH, CDR2 LQKENI. This nonspecific control used anti-CD3/anti-CD28 bead stimulation of CD4+ T cells. CD4+ T cells upregulating both CD40 ligand and CD69 were sorted as responding cells. CD8-depleted PBMCs were stimulated around 17 hours with anti-CD28/CD49d costimulation, CD40-blocking antibody and enfuvirtide. Sequencing used immunoSEQ version 4 in survey mode. Some clones are missing from TCRdb's copy, which holds only in-frame ones; the method was immunoSEQ multiplex PCR. The sample has 40,000 or so clones, about 90% seen once.

Source: CD4+ T cells sorted from PBMCs after approximately 19-hour stimulation, taken from a patient who received antiretroviral therapy. The origin of this receptor is an adult man with HIV who was CMV-seropositive. The chain couples TRBV18 to TRBJ2-2, with D tentatively TRBD2 (6 bases). As DNA, the CDR3 is TGTGCCAGCTCGTTAACAGGCTGGGGAGGCACCGGGGAGCTGTTTTTT. Translation gives CASSLTGWGGTGELFF.